Presented here are 31 T cell receptor beta chains from one specimen sequenced in a study of naive and memory T cell subsets. Four PCR rounds used nested alpha and beta constant region primers plus the SP2 primer. MiXCR, applied by TCRdb to the 5' RACE reads, yields one record per CDR3 protein. This table holds roughly 60,000 distinct CDR3 sequences, around 7.3% found once. The library had UMIs added by 3' ligation of an oligonucleotide to TCR cDNA. The receptors stem from a male donor in good health.

Here the CDR3 DNA reads TGTGCCAGCAGCCTCGGGACTAGCGTGGTCTACGAGCAGTACTTC. It codes for CASSLGTSVVYEQYF. The chain links TRBV3-1 to TRBJ2-7, with TRBD2 matching 10 bases. V lost 4 bases to trimming and J lost 3 bases; unmatched junction nucleotides: 6. Germline V gene lookup returns CDR1 LGHDT and CDR2 YNNKEL (reference sequence). This CDR3 spans 15 amino acids.

The chain carries TRBV5-1 and TRBJ2-7; 13 nucleotides agree with TRBD2. Germline assignment: CDR1 SGHRS and CDR2 YFSETQ. Germline trimming cut 4 bases from V and 2 bases from J; bases unmatched to any gene: 9. This CDR3 comprises 17 residues. CDR3 sequence (DNA): TGCGCCAGCAGCGTGGGGAGGACTAGCGGGAGCCCCTACGAGCAGTACTTC. This codes for CASSVGRTSGSPYEQYF. The full variable domain, in which reference TRBV5-1 and TRBJ2-7 provide the parts outside the CDR3, is KAGVTQTPRYLIKTRGQQVTLSCSPISGHRSVSWYQQTPGQGLQFLFEYFSETQRNKGNFPGRFSGRQFSNSRSEMNVSTLELGDSALYLCASSVGRTSGSPYEQYFGPGTRLTVT.

The chain uses TRBV7-2 and TRBJ2-1; D remains unclear. With 4 bases removed from V and 5 bases from J, the gap between germline ends came to 9 bases. Germline V CDR1 and CDR2: SGHTA, FQGNSA. The CDR3 is made up of 13 amino acids. CDR3 nucleotides: TGTGCCAGCAGCTCAACGACTGACAATGAGCAGTTCTTC. Translating gives CASSSTTDNEQFF. The entire variable domain, with the rest obtained from reference TRBV7-2 and TRBJ2-1, is as follows: GAGVSQSPSNKVTEKGKDVELRCDPISGHTALYWYRQSLGQGLEFLIYFQGNSAPDKSGLPSDRFSAERTGGSVSTLTIQRTQQEDSAVYLCASSSTTDNEQFFGPGTRLTVL.

The table lists this clonotype with many counts. The V and J genes are TRBV7-9 and TRBJ2-3; TRBD2 matches at 7 bases. This CDR3 is 16 amino acids long. Looked up from germline, CDR1 is SEHNR and CDR2 is FQNEAQ (reference sequence). V shed 2 bases, J shed 0 bases, and the junction held 5 bases outside the gene matches. The CDR3 is CASSLLLAESTDTQYF. The CDR3 nucleotides read TGTGCCAGCAGCTTATTGCTAGCGGAAAGCACAGATACGCAGTATTTT.

This clonotype appeared many times. The rearrangement uses TRBV5-1 and TRBJ2-7, with 7 bases lining up with TRBD2. J lost 2 bases, V lost 2 bases, and 10 bases had no gene match. CDR1 is SGHRS, CDR2 YFSETQ, per germline. The CDR3 is 16 residues long. This CDR3 is CASSFPWGGDPYEQYF. DNA of the CDR3: TGCGCCAGCAGCTTCCCCTGGGGAGGGGACCCCTACGAGCAGTACTTC.

This sequence joins TRBV5-1 and TRBJ2-1, with D maybe TRBD2 (6 bases). The CDR3 is made up of 12 amino acids. V lost 3 bases, J lost 12 bases, and 13 bases lay in between. Germline-derived CDR1 and CDR2 are SGHRS and YFSETQ. The CDR3 region has the DNA TGCGCCAGCAGCTCGACTAGTGATTGGCAGTTCTTC. This encodes CASSSTSDWQFF.

This clonotype came up many times. V usage is TRBV11-2 and J usage is TRBJ2-5, with D perhaps being TRBD1 or TRBD2 (5 bases each). CDR3 length: 14 residues. In germline, CDR1 is SGHAT, CDR2 FQNNGV. Between the trimmed V and J ends, which lost 4 bases and 5 bases, there was a span of 14 bases. The DNA for the CDR3 is TGTGCCAGCAGCTACCCGGGGCCCGGGGAGACCCAGTACTTC. Translation: CASSYPGPGETQYF. Based on the CDR3 plus reference TRBV11-2 and TRBJ2-5, the full variable domain is EAGVAQSPRYKIIEKRQSVAFWCNPISGHATLYWYQQILGQGPKLLIQFQNNGVVDDSQLPKDRFSAERLKGVDSTLKIQPAKLEDSAVYLCASSYPGPGETQYFGPGTRLLVL.

This clonotype has just a few counts. The chain combines TRBV29-1 with TRBJ1-2; TRBD1 matches at 7 bases. The length of the CDR3 is 16 residues. Per the germline V gene, CDR1 is SQVTM and CDR2 is ANQGSEA. After removal of 2 bases from V and 2 bases from J, the junction contained 11 bases not matched to a gene. The CDR3 DNA is TGCAGCGTTGAACTGTCAACCGACAGGGTAAACTATGGCTACACCTTC. Residues: CSVELSTDRVNYGYTF.

This clonotype was counted many times. The chain links TRBV7-9 to TRBJ2-3; 7 nucleotides align to TRBD2. CDR1 is SEHNR and CDR2 is FQNEAQ in the germline V gene (reference sequence). CDR3 length: 15 residues. Trimming cost V 5 bases and J 6 bases; bases outside gene matches: 11. The DNA of the CDR3 is TGTGCCAGCAGCACCCGCGGTCTGGGAGGGGATACGCAGTATTTT. This codes for CASSTRGLGGDTQYF.

This clonotype was picked up many times. The chain couples TRBV10-2 to TRBJ2-5; possibly TRBD1 for D (6 bases). The CDR3 has 14 residues. Germline loops: CDR1 WSHSY, CDR2 SAAADI. Deletions cut 6 bases from V and 5 bases from J, with 16 bases between. CDR3 in amino acids: CASSELGQGETQYF. The CDR3 region has the DNA TGCGCCAGCAGCGAACTAGGGCAGGGGGAGACCCAGTACTTC.

The table lists this clonotype with many counts. V usage is TRBV3-1 and J usage is TRBJ2-5; D unresolved. The V and J ends lost 1 base and 4 bases respectively, with 16 bases between them. Looked up from germline, CDR1 is LGHDT and CDR2 is YNNKEL (reference sequence). This CDR3 is 16 amino acids long. This chain's CDR3 is CASSQAGTGPGETQYF. The CDR3 nucleotides are TGTGCCAGCAGCCAAGCAGGAACCGGGCCGGGAGAGACCCAGTACTTC.

As to this clonotype: Just one base apart from a much larger clone, this may be a read error. The chain uses TRBV6-5 and TRBJ1-5, with a weak D call TRBD1 (6 bases). The V gene's germline CDR1 is MNHEY and CDR2 SVGAGI. There are 13 residues in the CDR3. The CDR3: CASRQGFNQPQQF. The CDR3 DNA is TGTGCCAGCAGACAGGGTTTCAATCAGCCCCAGCAATTT.

In this sample, this clonotype turned up many times. This rearrangement joins TRBV5-5 to TRBJ1-4; tentative D call: TRBD1 (6 bases). V gave up 0 bases and J gave up 0 bases, with 12 bases separating them. The CDR3 extends over 17 amino acids. Germline V gene data show CDR1 as SGHKS and CDR2 as YYEKEE (reference sequence). In DNA form, the CDR3 reads TGTGCCAGCAGCTTGGAGGGACACCTTGCAACTAATGAAAAACTGTTTTTT. This sequence encodes CASSLEGHLATNEKLFF.

This clonotype was counted only a few times. The V call is TRBV30, the J call TRBJ1-2, with D possibly TRBD1 on 6 matching bases. The CDR3 length is 16 residues. CDR1 is GTSNPN, CDR2 SVGIG, per germline (reference sequence). With 2 bases removed from V and 4 bases from J, the gap between germline ends came to 20 bases. The CDR3 DNA sequence: TGTGCCTGGAGTAGTGGATACCCGGACAGAACCTATGGCTACACCTTC. This sequence encodes CAWSSGYPDRTYGYTF.

This clonotype came up a few times. The chain carries TRBV19 and TRBJ2-5; D is perhaps TRBD1 (6 bases). The CDR3 loop spans 13 amino acids. The V end lost 5 bases, the J end lost 3 bases, and 10 bases lay between the germline ends. CDR1 LNHDA and CDR2 SQIVND come from the germline V gene (reference sequence). In DNA form, the CDR3 reads TGTGCCAGTAGTTGGACAGTAAAAGAGACCCAGTACTTC. It specifies CASSWTVKETQYF.

The sample holds a few counts of this clonotype. The V and J genes are TRBV4-2 and TRBJ2-1, with 8 bases identical to TRBD2. With V trimmed by 0 bases and J by 8 bases, 12 bases remained unmatched. The CDR3 is 17 amino acids. Germline values: CDR1 LGHNA, CDR2 YNFKEQ. The CDR3 loop is CASSQEDDASGYYEQFF. The DNA of the CDR3 is TGTGCCAGCAGCCAAGAGGATGATGCTAGCGGGTACTATGAGCAGTTCTTC.

This clonotype was counted between two and nine times. The rearrangement joins TRBV2 to TRBJ2-7; no clear D. The CDR3 has 11 residues. Germline V CDR1 and CDR2: SNHLY, FYNNEI. Trimming left V 5 bases short and J 6 bases short, with 8 bases between. The CDR3 DNA sequence: TGTGCCAGCAGTCACAGCCGCGAGCAGTACTTC. Its translation is CASSHSREQYF.

This clonotype has more than one count but fewer than ten. The chain links TRBV20-1 to TRBJ2-2, with 11 bases matching TRBD2. V lost 5 bases, J lost 4 bases, and 9 bases stayed unmatched. Germline CDR1 DFQATT, CDR2 SNEGSKA (reference sequence). The CDR3 covers 16 residues. The DNA for the CDR3 is TGCAGTGCTCTCCGACTAGCGGGACCGAGCACCGGGGAGCTGTTTTTT. Protein product: CSALRLAGPSTGELFF.

This clonotype was counted many times. The genes are TRBV6-2 or TRBV6-3 and TRBJ2-2; D unclear. The CDR3 is 15 residues long. The germline V gene encodes CDR1 MNHEY and CDR2 SVGEGT. With 5 bases removed from V and 1 base from J, the gap between germline ends came to 11 bases. CDR3 residues: CASSNKFQNTGELFF. CDR3 nucleotide sequence: TGTGCCAGCAGTAACAAGTTCCAGAACACCGGGGAGCTGTTTTTT.

V and J are TRBV7-8 and TRBJ2-5; TRBD1 matches at 8 bases. There are 16 residues in the CDR3. The junction had 12 bases not matched to a gene; V was cut back by 4 bases and J by 5 bases. Germline loops: CDR1 SGHVS, CDR2 FQNEAQ. The DNA for the CDR3 is TGTGCCAGCAGCTCACAGGCGAGGACAGGGTGGGAGACCCAGTACTTC. Encoded protein: CASSSQARTGWETQYF. Variable domain in full (rest from reference TRBV7-8 and TRBJ2-5): GAGVSQSPRYKVAKRGQDVALRCDPISGHVSLFWYQQALGQGPEFLTYFQNEAQLDKSGLPSDRFFAERPEGSVSTLKIQRTQQEDSAVYLCASSSQARTGWETQYFGPGTRLLVL.

The chain is built from TRBV12-5 and TRBJ1-1; D perhaps matches TRBD1 (6 bases). CDR1 is LGHNT, CDR2 FRNRAP, per germline. Trimming took off 1 base at V and 2 bases at J, with 11 bases between the two ends. The CDR3 consists of 15 residues. CDR3 protein: CASGLADRPNTEAFF. DNA for the CDR3: TGTGCTAGTGGTTTGGCCGACAGGCCTAACACTGAAGCTTTCTTT.

The chain recombines TRBV3-1 with TRBJ2-1; D remains ambiguous. The CDR3 consists of 17 residues. CDR1 is LGHDT and CDR2 is YNNKEL in the germline V gene (reference sequence). V shed 3 bases and J shed 8 bases, with 23 bases lying between them. CDR3 in DNA: TGTGCCAGCAGCCATCCTCCTGCTCAATCAATAAGGGATGAGCAGTTCTTC. This gives the protein CASSHPPAQSIRDEQFF.

As regards this clonotype: One junction end does not reproduce the germline sequence, and a read error may be involved. J is TRBJ1-5 and V is TRBV29-1; D is unresolved. The germline CDR1 and CDR2 sequences are SQVTM and ANQGSEA. The CDR3 is made up of 14 amino acids. The CDR3 DNA reads TGCAGCGCCTCCTTTCCGGGGAACAATCCGCCCCAGCATTTT. It yields the protein CSASFPGNNPPQHF.

The chain links TRBV20-1 to TRBJ1-2; TRBD1 might be the D (6 bases). The germline gives CDR1 DFQATT, CDR2 SNEGSKA (reference sequence). The CDR3 runs to 12 residues. The V gene lost 4 bases and the J gene lost 6 bases, with 12 bases spanning the gap. The CDR3: CSAIAGADGYTF. CDR3 coding DNA: TGCAGTGCTATCGCGGGGGCGGATGGCTACACCTTC.

This clonotype was recorded at least ten times. CDR3 sequence: CASRLRESYEQYF. The CDR3 region has the DNA TGTGCCAGCAGGTTGCGGGAGTCCTACGAGCAGTACTTC. This chain connects TRBV6-5 to TRBJ2-7, with 7 bases aligning to TRBD2. Germline values: CDR1 MNHEY, CDR2 SVGAGI. Unmatched junction bases numbered 3, after V lost 6 bases and J lost 1 base. This CDR3 has 13 amino acids.

This clonotype was observed many times. V usage is TRBV12-3 or TRBV12-4 and J usage is TRBJ2-1; 7 bases are a match to TRBD2. This CDR3 has 14 residues. V was clipped by 5 bases and J by 9 bases; unmatched bases: 10. For the CDR3, the DNA is TGTGCCAGCAGTCCCCAGGGAGGGGCCCCTGAGCAGTTCTTC. This gives the protein CASSPQGGAPEQFF.

In its sample, this clonotype was seen a few times. The CDR3 spells CAISELRPGQNQGIQYF. CDR3 in DNA: TGTGCCATCAGTGAGCTGCGACCGGGACAGAACCAAGGCATTCAGTACTTC. The chain combines TRBV10-3 with TRBJ2-4; TRBD1 agrees at 7 bases. The V gene's germline CDR1 is ENHRY and CDR2 SYGVKD. This CDR3 spans 17 amino acids. The ends lost 2 bases at V and 9 bases at J; junction bases unmatched: 16.

This clonotype was found many times. This chain uses TRBV20-1 with TRBJ2-1; D call uncertain. From germline, CDR1 is DFQATT and CDR2 SNEGSKA (reference sequence). This CDR3 comprises 12 residues. Trimming cost V 1 base and J 5 bases, with 6 bases left between them. CDR3 sequence reads: CSARAGDNEQFF. The CDR3 coding sequence is TGCAGTGCTAGAGCGGGTGACAATGAGCAGTTCTTC.

This clonotype was detected many times. The gene calls are TRBV20-1 and TRBJ1-5, with a weak D call TRBD1 (5 bases). With 5 bases removed from V and 4 bases from J, the gap between germline ends came to 15 bases. This CDR3 has 14 amino acids. Germline assignment: CDR1 DFQATT and CDR2 SNEGSKA (reference sequence). CDR3 residues: CSAPPAAGNQPQHF. Written as DNA, the CDR3 is TGCAGTGCTCCCCCAGCGGCAGGGAATCAGCCCCAGCATTTT.

Remarks on this clonotype: One end of the junction is discordant with germline, which a read error may explain. The gene calls are TRBV7-2 and TRBJ2-5; 12 nucleotides match TRBD2. Looked up from germline, CDR1 is SGHTA and CDR2 is FQGNSA. This CDR3 has 18 residues. CDR3 bases: TGTGCCAGCAGCCGCAGACTAGCGGGAGTAGGAGGCCAAGAGACCAAGTACTTC. It translates to CASSRRLAGVGGQETKYF.

This clonotype showed up many times. The chain combines TRBV5-1 with TRBJ2-7; unclear D gene. The length of the CDR3 is 16 residues. The V and J ends lost 2 bases and 1 base respectively, with 16 bases between them. Germline lookup yields CDR1 SGHRS and CDR2 YFSETQ. CDR3 region: CASSFGTLTSSYEQYF. CDR3 in DNA: TGCGCCAGCAGCTTCGGTACGCTGACATCTTCCTACGAGCAGTACTTC.